This record covers a single T cell receptor beta chain. Its antigen is still unknown. Amplification used 60 Vbeta primers and 13 Jbeta primers. Profiling relied on immunoSEQ multiplex PCR, and the TCRdb table lists in-frame clones only, not all of them. The sample gives roughly 160,000 clones, 85% of which show up once; 1% is in the top ten. The record originates from a study of cytomegalovirus exposure and HLA in healthy donors. Study-wide context: Prior work identified around 120 million unique TCR beta sequences in approximately 200 million T cells. Overall study results and limits: Altogether, about 160 TCR beta chains were recorded as cytomegalovirus-associated.

Germline-derived CDR1 and CDR2 are ENHRY and SYGVKD. Trimming took off 4 bases at V and 5 bases at J, with 23 bases between the two ends. This CDR3 has 17 residues. The chain carries TRBV10-3 and TRBJ1-2, with unresolved D. The specimen was PBMCs. This receptor was obtained from a boy between 2 and 10 years old in good health and CMV-seronegative. CDR3 in amino acids: CAISVGSTTTADYGYTF. In nucleotides, the CDR3 is TGTGCCATCAGTGTGGGTAGTACGACGACTGCCGATTATGGCTACACCTTC.